The sequence of this T cell receptor (beta chain) was determined in a study of cytotoxic CD8 clonotypes in ibrutinib-treated CLL. Study-wide context: Of the patients, about a dozen were relapsed/refractory, 15 treatment-naive and under 18 IGHV unmutated. Overall, approximately 25 responses were partial and 2 complete; following median around 70 months, roughly 15 patients stayed remitted and about 12 progressed. Study results and caveats: Against age-matched healthy donors, baseline clonality ran higher and tracked circulating CD8+ T-cell counts.

A 1 in 200,000 to 1 in 1 million T cell depth was the sequencing target. Generated by immunoSEQ multiplex PCR, the TCRdb table keeps only in-frame clones and is missing some. This table holds about 130,000 clones, around 85% found once. The CDR3 sequence is 21 residues long. In germline, CDR1 is MNHNS, CDR2 SASEGT. J lost 8 bases, V lost 2 bases, and 20 bases had no gene match. Regarding this clone: Its target is not known.

This clonotype originated in a human donor with chronic lymphocytic leukemia. Here the sequenced sample was PBMCs, taken after 24 months of ibrutinib treatment. The chain employs TRBV6-1 and TRBJ2-3, with TRBD2 matching 15 bases. The CDR3 nucleotides read TGTGCCAGCAGTGAAACTCAGGGACTAGCGGGGGGACGCGAGGTTTGGGGTACGCAGTATTTT. Translated, it gives CASSETQGLAGGREVWGTQYF.